This T cell receptor beta chain is from a study of blood T cell repertoires in COVID-19 (dated by TCRdb to the early 2020s). Context from the whole study: Samples covering the acute and convalescent phases of COVID-19 were provided by collaborators in the United States, Italy and Spain. HLA class I and class II types, where available, came from metadata supplied by the sample provider rather than from assay-based typing. The repertoires were released in a freely available public database intended as a resource for research on the immune response to SARS-CoV-2. The dataset comprised deeply sampled blood TCRbeta repertoires from subjects exposed to, actively infected with, or recovered from COVID-19. The prospective study material was composed of cDNA or gDNA derived from T cells, B-cell-depleted T cells, or PBMCs. Samples came from the ongoing ImmuneRACE study (first 160 participants) plus 1,254 subjects from 6 global collaborators. A de-identified subject ID, COVID-19 status, age in years and sex were almost always included in the sample metadata.

V has 4 bases trimmed and J has 2 bases trimmed; junction bases matching no gene number 5. CDR1 and CDR2 were assigned from the germline V gene as SGHTA and FQGTGA. The CDR3 has 15 amino acids, counting the end cysteine and phenylalanine. Only CDR3 DNA remains: 45 bases, in frame from the first base. This clone has only a few counts. What antigen it recognizes has not been identified. No base quality information exists; no much larger clone differs at one position. The immunoSEQ Assay, a bias-controlled multiplex PCR, was used to amplify TCRbeta CDR3 regions from genomic DNA. The paper's processing steps were these. The number of nucleated cells in each sample was estimated from the amplification of reference gene primers within the assay. To quantify the absolute abundance of each unique TCRbeta CDR3 rearrangement, sequence reads were collapsed and filtered. For each sample, productive Simpson clonality was calculated as the square root of Simpson's diversity index over productive rearrangements. Here the immuneACCESS table is served through TCRdb, limited to in-frame sequences with V and J called. Missing clones are a known gap in these copies; in checked studies unresolved V genes cover under half, and the rest lacks a known reason. V, J and clone size were drawn from that table, and D and trimming were deduced from the DNA. In all, the sample holds roughly 86,000 clones, and 70% to 85% of those were seen once. The ten most abundant clones make up approximately 3% of the sample.

At one collaborating source in Seattle, patients were enrolled during active infection and were followed longitudinally through the course of disease. Whole blood was collected in K2EDTA tubes by collaborating institutions according to the institutions' own protocols. For TCRbeta analysis, collaborators shipped samples in one of three forms: frozen whole blood, isolated PBMCs, or DNA extracted from either of those sample types. Study-wide conclusions, independent of this receptor: The amount of clinical and demographic metadata varied by source and participant and was provided uncurated.

The V and J genes are TRBV7-3 and TRBJ2-1; 7 bases in the middle match TRBD1. The source material was peripheral blood. The TCR originated in a woman of 80 years or more with COVID-19, enrolled during active disease. The DNA sequence is given as TGTGCCAGCAGCTCCGGGACAGCGACCTACAATGAGCAGTTCTTC. This gives the protein CASSSGTATYNEQFF. Extended through the reference TRBV7-3 and TRBJ2-1 proteins, this CDR3 yields the full variable domain: GAGVSQTPSNKVTEKGKYVELRCDPISGHTALYWYRQSLGQGPEFLIYFQGTGAADDSGLPNDRFFAVRPEGSVSTLKIQRTERGDSAVYLCASSSGTATYNEQFFGPGTRLTVL.